One sample yielded the 29 T cell receptor beta chains listed below, sequenced in a study of blood T cell repertoires in COVID-19. Clones were read by immunoSEQ multiplex PCR, and TCRdb kept only the in-frame ones, dropping some. The table shows 200,000 to 250,000 clones, with approximately 81% occurring only once. The specimen was PBMCs or T cells enriched from blood (not recorded which). Every receptor here comes from a woman aged 50 to 60 with acute COVID-19.

The CDR3 spells CAWSSHPAGGTDTQYF. The DNA of the CDR3 is TGTGCCTGGAGTTCCCACCCAGCGGGGGGCACAGATACGCAGTATTTT. The chain joins TRBV30 to TRBJ2-3; 8 bases fit TRBD2. This CDR3 has 16 residues. The junction had 8 bases not matched to a gene; V was cut back by 2 bases and J by 1 base. Germline loops: CDR1 GTSNPN, CDR2 SVGIG (reference sequence).

This clone was observed a single time. The rearrangement links TRBV4-3 to TRBJ2-7, with TRBD2 matching 13 bases. J was trimmed by 4 bases and V by 4 bases; bases with no gene match: 4. Germline V gene lookup returns CDR1 LGHNA and CDR2 YSLEER. The CDR3 is 15 residues long. The CDR3 DNA sequence: TGCGCCAGCAGCCTCCAGACTAGCGGGGGGTACGAGCAGTACTTC. This gives the protein CASSLQTSGGYEQYF.

This clone was recorded a few times. V gene TRBV28 combines with J gene TRBJ1-5, with D uncertain. The length of the CDR3 is 15 residues. Germline CDR1 reads MDHEN; CDR2 reads SYDVKM. V shed 6 bases and J shed 3 bases, with 15 bases lying between them. The CDR3 reads CASRRRGSDNQPQHF. For the CDR3, the DNA is TGTGCCAGCAGACGCCGGGGAAGTGACAATCAGCCCCAGCATTTT.

The genes are TRBV7-6 and TRBJ2-7; the match to TRBD1 covers 7 bases. Germline V gene data show CDR1 as SGHVS and CDR2 as FNYEAQ. The ends lost 5 bases at V and 0 bases at J; junction bases unmatched: 4. The CDR3 is 14 amino acids. CDR3 sequence: CASSDRDSSYEQYF. CDR3 in DNA: TGTGCCAGCAGCGACCGGGACAGCTCCTACGAGCAGTACTTC.

The V call is TRBV27, the J call TRBJ1-5; D is unclear. Germline V gene sequence: CDR1 MNHEY, CDR2 SMNVEV (reference sequence). V gave up 7 bases and J gave up 9 bases, with 10 bases separating them. The CDR3 loop spans 11 amino acids. CDR3: CASTPRRPQHF. CDR3 coding DNA: TGTGCCAGCACCCCCCGGAGGCCCCAGCATTTT.

This sequence joins TRBV6-1 and TRBJ2-1, with D unresolved. CDR1 and CDR2 from the germline V gene are MNHNS and SASEGT. With 2 bases removed from V and 6 bases from J, the gap between germline ends came to 11 bases. This CDR3 contains 14 residues. Written as DNA, the CDR3 is TGTGCCAGCAGTGAACCCAGGATGCCCAATGAGCAGTTCTTC. Its translation is CASSEPRMPNEQFF.

CDR3 protein: CASSQRGQGAGYGYTF. CDR3 in DNA: TGTGCCAGCAGCCAACGAGGACAGGGGGCAGGGTATGGCTACACCTTC. The genes are TRBV3-1 (or the pseudogene TRBV3-2) and TRBJ1-2, with TRBD1 identical over 11 bases. Germline CDR1 is LGHDT and CDR2 is YNNKEL (reference sequence). The trim removed 2 bases at V and 5 bases at J, leaving 7 bases unmatched. The CDR3 runs to 16 residues.

This clone showed up just once. This chain joins TRBV11-2 and TRBJ2-1; D ambiguous. Trimming stripped 4 bases from V and 0 bases from J, with 13 bases between. The CDR3 contains 16 residues. The germline CDR1 and CDR2 sequences are SGHAT and FQNNGV. As DNA, the CDR3 is TGTGCCAGCAGCTCCCAGGCGCTTAGCTCCTACAATGAGCAGTTCTTC. Protein: CASSSQALSSYNEQFF.

The V call is TRBV24-1, the J call TRBJ2-7; TRBD2 is a possible D gene (5 bases). The CDR3 runs 12 residues. Trimming cost V 1 base and J 9 bases, with 9 bases left between them. In germline, CDR1 is KGHDR, CDR2 SFDVKD. CDR3 DNA: TGTGCCACCAGTGATTTCAGAGGGAGGCAGTACTTC. This translates into CATSDFRGRQYF.

This clone was seen a handful of times. J is TRBJ1-1 and V is TRBV3-1 (or the pseudogene TRBV3-2); TRBD1 agrees at 7 bases. V dropped 4 bases and J dropped 1; count of bases not matched to a gene: 6. Germline V gene sequence: CDR1 LGHDT, CDR2 YNNKEL (reference sequence). The CDR3 loop spans 15 amino acids. CDR3 DNA sequence: TGTGCCAGCAGCCCCAGGACAGGTCCGAACACTGAAGCTTTCTTT. Encoded protein: CASSPRTGPNTEAFF.

The chain recombines TRBV12-3 or TRBV12-4 with TRBJ1-1; a possible D gene is TRBD1 (6 bases). The CDR3 sequence is 12 residues long. Trimming took 5 bases from V and 11 from J, leaving 15 bases between them. CDR3 loop: CASSPQGQGAFF. CDR3 sequence (DNA): TGTGCCAGCAGTCCACAGGGCCAGGGCGCTTTCTTT.

V gene TRBV7-9 combines with J gene TRBJ1-5; 7 bases are shared with TRBD1. The trim removed 5 bases at V and 0 bases at J, leaving 10 bases unmatched. The CDR3 extends over 17 amino acids. Looked up from germline, CDR1 is SEHNR and CDR2 is FQNEAQ (reference sequence). CDR3 protein: CASSVWTGSTSNQPQHF. DNA for the CDR3: TGTGCCAGCAGCGTGTGGACAGGTAGTACTAGCAATCAGCCCCAGCATTTT.

The rearrangement uses TRBV6-2 or TRBV6-3 and TRBJ1-1; perhaps TRBD1 as D (5 bases). CDR3 length: 12 amino acids. V was cut by 5 bases and J by 10 bases, with 14 bases left in between. Germline loops: CDR1 MNHEY, CDR2 SVGEGT. CDR3 residues: CASSPQGRRAFF. The CDR3 DNA reads TGTGCCAGCAGTCCCCAGGGAAGACGAGCTTTCTTT.

The CDR3 coding sequence is TGTGCCAGCAACGCTCAGGGTGATCTTTTCTATGGCTACACCTTC. The encoded protein is CASNAQGDLFYGYTF. This chain uses TRBV28 with TRBJ1-2; TRBD1 is a possible D gene (5 bases). Trimming shortened V by 7 bases and J by 4 bases, and 19 bases separated the two germline ends. This CDR3 spans 15 amino acids. Per the germline V gene, CDR1 is MDHEN and CDR2 is SYDVKM.

About this clone itself: Because the CDR3 is missing its conserved closing phenylalanine or tryptophan, this is likely a read error. No DNA is shown, since the ends of the CDR3 on it are uncertain; the CDR3 is the one TCRdb lists. The chain carries TRBV7-4 and TRBJ2-3; no check of the table's D call, TRBD2, against the DNA was made. The CDR3 is made up of 12 amino acids, end residues included. Per germline, CDR1 SGHVT and CDR2 SQSDAQ. CDR3 sequence reads: CASSLFETSGSR.

The rearrangement links TRBV6-1 to TRBJ2-3, with 10 bases fitting TRBD2. This CDR3 contains 19 residues. In germline, CDR1 is MNHNS, CDR2 SASEGT. J gave up 6 bases and V 3 bases, and 18 bases lay outside the gene matches. The CDR3 coding sequence is TGTGCCAGCAGTGACCCATGGAGGGTAGCGGGAGGATCAGGGGATACGCAGTATTTT. This gives the protein CASSDPWRVAGGSGDTQYF.

V usage is TRBV3-1 (or the pseudogene TRBV3-2) and J usage is TRBJ2-7, with D perhaps matching TRBD1 (5 bases). Trimming removed 4 bases from V and 3 bases from J, with 19 bases in between. This CDR3 is 16 amino acids long. CDR1 is LGHDT and CDR2 is YNNKEL in the germline V gene (reference sequence). CDR3 sequence reads: CASSPQKGTGNYEQYF. The CDR3 DNA reads TGTGCCAGCAGCCCCCAAAAGGGAACAGGAAACTACGAGCAGTACTTC.

The chain links TRBV6-2 or TRBV6-3 to TRBJ2-7; TRBD2 matches at 12 bases. With V trimmed by 6 bases and J by 2 bases, 5 bases remained unmatched. This CDR3 has 15 amino acids. Germline V lookup: CDR1 MNHEY, CDR2 SVGEGT. DNA of the CDR3: TGTGCCAGCAGGCCTAGCGGGGGGGCCACCTACGAGCAGTACTTC. As protein: CASRPSGGATYEQYF.

V is TRBV11-3 and J is TRBJ2-1; possibly TRBD1 for D (7 bases). Germline V lookup: CDR1 SGHNT, CDR2 YENEEA. The CDR3 sequence is 17 residues long. V dropped 1 base and J dropped 7 bases, with 20 bases sitting between them. CDR3 DNA: TGTGCCAGCAGCTTAGGTCGCTCAGGGGGGCTTAATAATGAGCAGTTCTTC. Its protein is CASSLGRSGGLNNEQFF.

The chain uses TRBV7-2 and TRBJ2-7, with 9 bases that match TRBD1. The CDR3 spans 15 residues. After removal of 5 bases from V and 0 bases from J, the junction contained 5 bases not matched to a gene. The germline V gene encodes CDR1 SGHTA and CDR2 FQGNSA. CDR3 in amino acids: CASSTGQGTSYEQYF. The CDR3, as DNA: TGTGCCAGCAGCACCGGACAGGGGACCTCCTACGAGCAGTACTTC.

The rearrangement uses TRBV5-4 and TRBJ1-1; possibly TRBD1 for D (6 bases). CDR3 length equals 16 residues. Per germline, CDR1 SGHNT and CDR2 YYREEE (reference sequence). The V and J ends lost 4 bases and 4 bases respectively, with 20 bases between them. The chain's CDR3 is CASSLKSGAIGTEAFF. Written as DNA, the CDR3 is TGTGCCAGCAGCCTTAAGTCAGGGGCAATTGGCACTGAAGCTTTCTTT. The entire variable domain, with the rest obtained from reference TRBV5-4 and TRBJ1-1, is as follows: ETGVTQSPTHLIKTRGQQVTLRCSSQSGHNTVSWYQQALGQGPQFIFQYYREEENGRGNFPPRFSGLQFPNYSSELNVNALELDDSALYLCASSLKSGAIGTEAFFGQGTRLTVV.

V is TRBV24-1 and J is TRBJ1-5; weak D call: TRBD1 (6 bases). The CDR3 contains 14 residues. V lost 4 bases and J 5 bases, leaving 11 bases between the germline ends. Per germline, CDR1 KGHDR and CDR2 SFDVKD. In DNA, the CDR3 is TGTGCCACCAGTGAGACTGGACAGTATCAGCCCCAGCATTTT. This sequence encodes CATSETGQYQPQHF.

The chain couples TRBV10-3 to TRBJ2-1, with D maybe TRBD2 (5 bases). The V gene lost 3 bases and the J gene lost 8 bases, with 14 bases spanning the gap. Germline values: CDR1 ENHRY, CDR2 SYGVKD. CDR3 length equals 14 residues. CDR3 nucleotides: TGTGCCATCAGTGATCTCGTCGGGGTATATGAGCAGTTCTTC. This codes for CAISDLVGVYEQFF.

Written as DNA, the CDR3 is TGTGCCACCAGCAGAGAAGGGACTAGCTTCGATGAGCAGTTCTTC. Protein product: CATSREGTSFDEQFF. The chain combines TRBV15 with TRBJ2-1, with TRBD2 identical over 9 bases. The CDR3 runs to 15 residues. V was pared by 0 bases and J by 8 bases, with 5 bases of the junction left unmatched. Germline CDR1 is LNHNV and CDR2 is YYDKDF (reference sequence).

The chain carries TRBV9 and TRBJ2-5; 8 nucleotides line up with TRBD2. The CDR3 covers 12 residues. CDR1 is SGDLS, CDR2 YYNGEE, per germline. After removal of 3 bases from V and 8 bases from J, the junction contained 3 bases not matched to a gene. CDR3 region: CASSAGGITQYF. CDR3 coding DNA: TGTGCCAGCAGCGCGGGAGGGATCACCCAGTACTTC.

As regards this clone: The sample carries other DNA sequences with the same CDR3. The CDR3 DNA sequence: TGCGCCAGCAGCTTGCCAGGGGGAGTCTACGAGCAGTACTTC. It specifies CASSLPGGVYEQYF. The gene calls are TRBV5-1 and TRBJ2-7, with 7 nucleotides matching TRBD1. Germline V gene data show CDR1 as SGHRS and CDR2 as YFSETQ. Trimming cost V 1 base and J 3 bases; bases outside gene matches: 4. The CDR3 consists of 14 residues.

J is TRBJ2-7 and V is TRBV3-1 (or the pseudogene TRBV3-2), with D possibly matching TRBD1 (6 bases). The germline CDR1 and CDR2 sequences are LGHDT and YNNKEL (reference sequence). The V and J ends lost 5 bases and 0 bases respectively, with 14 bases between them. CDR3 length: 15 residues. CDR3 nucleotide sequence: TGTGCCAGCAGCATTTTGGGGGCCGGCTCCTACGAGCAGTACTTC. It translates to CASSILGAGSYEQYF.

This sequence joins TRBV28 and TRBJ1-1; 7 nucleotides align to TRBD1. The germline CDR1 and CDR2 sequences are MDHEN and SYDVKM. V lost 5 bases, J lost 1 base, and 7 bases stayed unmatched. This CDR3 spans 15 amino acids. This CDR3 reads CASSPAGGGNTEAFF. In DNA, the CDR3 is TGTGCCAGCAGTCCAGCAGGGGGTGGGAACACTGAAGCTTTCTTT.

The V gene is TRBV28, the J gene TRBJ1-2; D gene ambiguous. This CDR3 spans 15 amino acids. CDR1 is MDHEN and CDR2 is SYDVKM in the germline V gene. The ends were cut back, 1 base at V and 0 bases at J, with 9 bases in the middle. As DNA, the CDR3 is TGTGCCAGCAGTTTATCTGTCAGAACTAACTATGGCTACACCTTC. Amino acids: CASSLSVRTNYGYTF.